Presented here are 10 T cell receptor beta chains from one specimen sequenced in a study of shared clonotypes between healthy human individuals. Repertoires were generated with immunoSEQ multiplex PCR, while TCRdb's copy carries only in-frame clones and drops some. This sample has just under 350,000 clones, with roughly 70% found just once. Source material: memory CD4+ T cells sorted from blood. Subset of the sample: CD45RA-negative fraction. The receptors originated from a man aged 25 to 45 in good health.

The rearrangement uses TRBV2 and TRBJ2-1; TRBD2 matches 8 bases. Losses at the gene ends were 5 bases for V and 2 bases for J; bases not matched to a gene: 5. The CDR3 is made up of 15 amino acids. Germline lookup yields CDR1 SNHLY and CDR2 FYNNEI. This chain's CDR3 is CASSQSGSPYNEQFF. CDR3 DNA: TGTGCCAGCAGTCAGAGCGGGAGTCCCTACAATGAGCAGTTCTTC.

The chain recombines TRBV2 with TRBJ2-1; unclear D gene. There are 17 residues in the CDR3. V was trimmed by 3 bases and J by 5 bases, leaving 20 bases between them. Germline V gene data show CDR1 as SNHLY and CDR2 as FYNNEI. The CDR3 sequence is CASSEGISRSANNEQFF. In DNA form, the CDR3 reads TGTGCCAGCAGTGAGGGGATTAGCAGGAGCGCAAACAATGAGCAGTTCTTC.

This clone was observed a handful of times. This sequence joins TRBV7-6 and TRBJ2-6; no reliable D call. The CDR3 totals 15 residues. Germline values: CDR1 SGHVS, CDR2 FNYEAQ. Deletions cut 4 bases from V and 0 bases from J, with 7 bases between. The DNA for the CDR3 is TGTGCCAGCAGCTCACAACTCTCTGGGGCCAACGTCCTGACTTTC. Residues: CASSSQLSGANVLTF.

The chain carries TRBV6-5 and TRBJ2-7; maybe TRBD1 (6 bases). CDR1 MNHEY and CDR2 SVGAGI come from the germline V gene. The CDR3 is 13 residues long. The V and J ends lost 3 bases and 5 bases respectively, with 11 bases between them. CDR3 sequence: CASSYPGAHEQYF. CDR3 coding DNA: TGTGCCAGCAGTTATCCAGGGGCCCACGAGCAGTACTTC.

The table lists this clone with a few counts. The rearrangement links TRBV4-3 to TRBJ1-5; the D is unclear. The germline V gene encodes CDR1 LGHNA and CDR2 YSLEER. V was shortened by 3 bases and J by 3 bases, with 15 bases between the two germline ends. The CDR3 is made up of 16 amino acids. DNA of the CDR3: TGCGCCAGCAGCCAGGCTTTCGGTTCTAACAATCAGCCCCAGCATTTT. Its protein is CASSQAFGSNNQPQHF.

This clone was observed a handful of times. The chain has TRBV6-1 and TRBJ1-1, with no clear D. Trimming left V 2 bases short and J 9 bases short, with 10 bases between. The CDR3 runs to 12 residues. Per the germline V gene, CDR1 is MNHNS and CDR2 is SASEGT. CDR3 residues: CASSEMSSQAFF. The CDR3 DNA follows: TGTGCCAGCAGTGAAATGAGCTCCCAAGCTTTCTTT.

The chain links TRBV5-6 to TRBJ2-7, with D possibly being TRBD2 (5 bases). CDR1 is SGHDT, CDR2 YYEEEE, per germline. Deletions cut 1 base from V and 5 bases from J, with 16 bases between. The CDR3 is 15 residues long. The CDR3 protein is CASSLRGLGPNEQYF. In DNA, the CDR3 is TGTGCCAGCAGCTTGAGAGGGCTCGGACCTAACGAGCAGTACTTC.

The sample holds one count of this clone. The rearrangement joins TRBV6-6 to TRBJ2-1; 10 nucleotides match TRBD1. Germline trimming cut 4 bases from V and 9 bases from J; bases unmatched to any gene: 12. Germline V gene lookup returns CDR1 MNHNY and CDR2 SVGAGI (reference sequence). The CDR3 consists of 16 residues. The CDR3 is CASSSHDRGRPGEQFF. As DNA, the CDR3 is TGTGCCAGCAGTTCACACGACAGGGGGCGCCCCGGTGAGCAGTTCTTC.

As to this clone: Other DNA sequences in the same sample also yield this CDR3. As DNA, the CDR3 is TGTGCCAGCACCTCCCCGGGGACAGGGGTTGGCTACACCTTC. As protein: CASTSPGTGVGYTF. The V gene is TRBV28, the J gene TRBJ1-2; 10 bases line up with TRBD1. The germline V gene has CDR1 MDHEN and CDR2 SYDVKM. The CDR3 is made up of 14 amino acids. Trimming took 7 bases from V and 7 from J; bases not matched to a gene: 9.

The chain links TRBV18 to TRBJ1-1; maybe TRBD1 (5 bases). This CDR3 contains 14 residues. Trimming shortened V by 3 bases and J by 1 base, and 9 bases separated the two germline ends. Germline V gene data show CDR1 as KGHSH and CDR2 as LQKENI. CDR3 DNA sequence: TGTGCCAGCTCACCTGTTACAGGGAACACTGAAGCTTTCTTT. This gives the protein CASSPVTGNTEAFF.